These T cell receptor beta chains were read from a single sample in a study of cytomegalovirus exposure and HLA in healthy donors. Some clones are missing from TCRdb's copy, which holds only in-frame ones; the method was immunoSEQ multiplex PCR. In the table there are approximately 110,000 clones, about two thirds of which are singletons. The sequenced material came from PBMCs. These receptors were obtained from a woman in her 70s in good health and CMV-seropositive. The CDR3 runs from the conserved cysteine through the conserved F or W. The order of the fields is J gene, V gene, D gene, clone size, CDR3 protein, CDR3 DNA. D genes are given only for firm matches. The listing skips clone size in some rows; elsewhere it reads once, few, many or a size class.

j_gene: TRBJ1-1; v_gene: TRBV19; d_gene: -; abundance: -; CDR3aa: CASSIGRRVTEAFF; CDR3nt: TGTGCCAGTAGTATAGGGAGGAGGGTGACTGAAGCTTTCTTT
j_gene: TRBJ2-7; v_gene: TRBV2; d_gene: TRBD1; abundance: few; CDR3aa: CASSAKGRQGYEQYF; CDR3nt: TGTGCCAGCAGTGCGAAGGGCCGACAGGGCTACGAGCAGTACTTC
j_gene: TRBJ1-5; v_gene: TRBV27; d_gene: TRBD1; abundance: -; CDR3aa: CASSDAGTGVDQPQHF; CDR3nt: TGTGCCAGCAGTGACGCCGGGACAGGGGTCGATCAGCCCCAGCATTTT
j_gene: TRBJ2-7; v_gene: TRBV27; d_gene: -; abundance: few; CDR3aa: CASSLSGTGEQYF; CDR3nt: TGTGCCAGCAGTTTATCGGGGACTGGCGAGCAGTACTTC
j_gene: TRBJ2-2; v_gene: TRBV10-1; d_gene: TRBD1; abundance: -; CDR3aa: CASSESGQGPTGELFF; CDR3nt: TGCGCCAGCAGTGAGTCAGGACAGGGTCCGACCGGGGAGCTGTTTTTT
j_gene: TRBJ2-2; v_gene: TRBV30; d_gene: TRBD1; abundance: once; CDR3aa: CALSGQGNTGELFF; CDR3nt: TGTGCCTTATCGGGACAGGGTAACACCGGGGAGCTGTTTTTT
j_gene: TRBJ1-2; v_gene: TRBV6-5; d_gene: -; abundance: -; CDR3aa: CASSSWGNYGYTF; CDR3nt: TGTGCCAGCAGTTCTTGGGGCAACTATGGCTACACCTTC
j_gene: TRBJ2-7; v_gene: TRBV19; d_gene: TRBD2; abundance: -; CDR3aa: CASSMTGAGEYEQYF; CDR3nt: TGTGCCAGTAGTATGACCGGAGCGGGGGAATACGAGCAGTACTTC
j_gene: TRBJ1-2; v_gene: TRBV25-1; d_gene: -; abundance: -; CDR3aa: CASSEFEDGYTF; CDR3nt: TGTGCCAGCAGTGAATTCGAGGATGGCTACACCTTC
j_gene: TRBJ2-3; v_gene: TRBV29-1; d_gene: TRBD2; abundance: -; CDR3aa: CSAPSGGATDTQYF; CDR3nt: TGCAGCGCACCCTCGGGGGGGGCTACAGATACGCAGTATTTT
j_gene: TRBJ1-2; v_gene: TRBV18; d_gene: -; abundance: -; CDR3aa: CASSPLGLYGYTF; CDR3nt: TGTGCCAGCTCACCCTTGGGCCTCTATGGCTACACCTTC
j_gene: TRBJ1-4; v_gene: TRBV6-1; d_gene: -; abundance: -; CDR3aa: CASSLIGATNEKLFF; CDR3nt: TGTGCCAGCAGTTTGATAGGGGCAACTAATGAAAAACTGTTTTTT
j_gene: TRBJ2-7; v_gene: TRBV10-3; d_gene: TRBD2; abundance: -; CDR3aa: CATQASGDPREQYF; CDR3nt: TGTGCCACCCAGGCTAGCGGGGATCCTCGGGAGCAGTACTTC
j_gene: TRBJ2-3; v_gene: TRBV30; d_gene: TRBD2; abundance: -; CDR3aa: CAWRLAGAADTQYF; CDR3nt: TGTGCCTGGCGACTAGCGGGGGCTGCAGATACGCAGTATTTT
j_gene: TRBJ2-6; v_gene: TRBV7-2; d_gene: -; abundance: -; CDR3aa: CASSLRPGSSGANVLTF; CDR3nt: TGTGCCAGCAGCCTGAGACCGGGATCCTCTGGGGCCAACGTCCTGACTTTC
j_gene: TRBJ1-2; v_gene: TRBV19; d_gene: TRBD1; abundance: -; CDR3aa: CATSGQALGYTF; CDR3nt: TGTGCCACCTCGGGACAGGCCTTGGGCTACACCTTC
j_gene: TRBJ1-2; v_gene: TRBV2; d_gene: TRBD1; abundance: -; CDR3aa: CASSIGQGKEGYTF; CDR3nt: TGTGCCAGCAGTATTGGACAGGGGAAGGAAGGCTACACCTTC
j_gene: TRBJ1-1; v_gene: TRBV27; d_gene: -; abundance: -; CDR3aa: CASTPAGGKGAFF; CDR3nt: TGTGCCAGCACCCCGGCGGGGGGCAAGGGAGCTTTCTTT
j_gene: TRBJ2-3; v_gene: TRBV25-1; d_gene: TRBD1; abundance: -; CDR3aa: CASSSQGAGPDTQYF; CDR3nt: TGTGCCAGCAGCAGTCAGGGGGCCGGACCAGATACGCAGTATTTT
j_gene: TRBJ1-2; v_gene: TRBV29-1; d_gene: -; abundance: -; CDR3aa: CSVDVGSGYTF; CDR3nt: TGCAGCGTTGACGTGGGCAGTGGCTACACCTTC
j_gene: TRBJ1-2; v_gene: TRBV19; d_gene: -; abundance: -; CDR3aa: CASSIGQGYGYTF; CDR3nt: TGTGCCAGTAGTATAGGCCAGGGGTATGGCTACACCTTC
j_gene: TRBJ1-1; v_gene: TRBV5-1; d_gene: -; abundance: -; CDR3aa: CASSLAEVNTEAFF; CDR3nt: TGCGCCAGCAGCTTGGCAGAGGTGAACACTGAAGCTTTCTTT
j_gene: TRBJ2-7; v_gene: TRBV2; d_gene: -; abundance: -; CDR3aa: CASSLHRGTYEQYF; CDR3nt: TGTGCCAGCAGTCTACACCGGGGTACCTACGAGCAGTACTTC
j_gene: TRBJ2-1; v_gene: TRBV21-1; d_gene: -; abundance: -; CDR3aa: CASSTGQGADEQFF; CDR3nt: TGTGCCAGCAGCACGGGACAGGGGGCAGATGAGCAGTTCTTC
j_gene: TRBJ2-4; v_gene: TRBV19; d_gene: TRBD1; abundance: -; CDR3aa: CASSPTGQSNIQYF; CDR3nt: TGTGCCAGTAGTCCCACGGGACAGTCAAACATTCAGTACTTC
j_gene: TRBJ2-1; v_gene: TRBV5-6; d_gene: -; abundance: -; CDR3aa: CASSFKVGGLSVQFF; CDR3nt: TGTGCCAGCAGCTTTAAGGTTGGAGGGTTAAGTGTGCAGTTCTTC
j_gene: TRBJ2-3; v_gene: TRBV5-1; d_gene: TRBD2; abundance: -; CDR3aa: CASSQLAGADTQYF; CDR3nt: TGCGCCAGCAGCCAACTAGCGGGCGCAGATACGCAGTATTTT
j_gene: TRBJ1-1; v_gene: TRBV5-1; d_gene: -; abundance: -; CDR3aa: CASRKGGGLSTEAFF; CDR3nt: TGCGCCAGCAGAAAGGGGGGGGGTCTCAGCACTGAAGCTTTCTTT
j_gene: TRBJ1-1; v_gene: TRBV6-5; d_gene: TRBD1; abundance: -; CDR3aa: CASSLGQGLSEAFF; CDR3nt: TGTGCCAGCAGTCTCGGACAGGGCTTGTCTGAAGCTTTCTTT
j_gene: TRBJ1-1; v_gene: TRBV7-9; d_gene: -; abundance: few; CDR3aa: CASSLAGSLNTEAFF; CDR3nt: TGTGCCAGCAGCTTAGCGGGCAGTTTGAACACTGAAGCTTTCTTT
j_gene: TRBJ1-2; v_gene: TRBV19; d_gene: TRBD1; abundance: -; CDR3aa: CASSNPGTGNYGYTF; CDR3nt: TGTGCCAGTAGTAACCCCGGGACAGGAAACTATGGCTACACCTTC
j_gene: TRBJ1-2; v_gene: TRBV9; d_gene: TRBD1; abundance: -; CDR3aa: CASSVLTGLNYGYTF; CDR3nt: TGTGCCAGCAGCGTATTGACAGGGTTAAATTATGGCTACACCTTC
j_gene: TRBJ2-7; v_gene: TRBV18; d_gene: -; abundance: -; CDR3aa: CASSPGGSYEQYF; CDR3nt: TGTGCCAGCTCACCGGGGGGCTCCTACGAGCAGTACTTC
j_gene: TRBJ1-4; v_gene: TRBV15; d_gene: -; abundance: -; CDR3aa: CATSRDPPGNEKLFF; CDR3nt: TGTGCCACCAGCAGAGATCCCCCGGGGAATGAAAAACTGTTTTTT
j_gene: TRBJ1-2; v_gene: TRBV5-4; d_gene: -; abundance: -; CDR3aa: CASSLVGGNNYGYTF; CDR3nt: TGTGCCAGCAGCTTGGTCGGGGGGAATAACTATGGCTACACCTTC
j_gene: TRBJ2-7; v_gene: TRBV7-9; d_gene: -; abundance: -; CDR3aa: CASSLSGGGSHRYTHF; CDR3nt: TGTGCCAGCAGCTTATCGGGGGGCGGCTCCCACCGATACACGCACTTC
j_gene: TRBJ2-4; v_gene: TRBV5-6; d_gene: TRBD2; abundance: -; CDR3aa: CASSSLAGENIQYF; CDR3nt: TGTGCCAGCAGCTCTCTAGCGGGAGAAAACATTCAGTACTTC
j_gene: TRBJ1-5; v_gene: TRBV6-1; d_gene: TRBD1; abundance: -; CDR3aa: CASFPRDRGNQPQHF; CDR3nt: TGTGCCAGCTTCCCCCGGGACAGGGGAAATCAGCCCCAGCATTTT
j_gene: TRBJ2-5; v_gene: TRBV4-1; d_gene: TRBD2; abundance: -; CDR3aa: CASSQEGLAAVETQYF; CDR3nt: TGCGCCAGCAGCCAAGAGGGACTAGCGGCAGTAGAGACCCAGTACTTC
j_gene: TRBJ2-7; v_gene: TRBV7-9; d_gene: -; abundance: -; CDR3aa: CASSLNSPYEQYF; CDR3nt: TGTGCCAGCAGCTTAAACAGTCCCTACGAGCAGTACTTC
j_gene: TRBJ1-1; v_gene: TRBV19; d_gene: TRBD1; abundance: -; CDR3aa: CASSIRGGGTGIDTEAFF; CDR3nt: TGTGCCAGTAGTATTCGCGGTGGTGGGACAGGGATTGACACTGAAGCTTTCTTT
j_gene: TRBJ2-3; v_gene: TRBV27; d_gene: -; abundance: many; CDR3aa: CASSLRSPDTQYF; CDR3nt: TGTGCCAGCAGTTTGAGGTCTCCAGATACGCAGTATTTT
j_gene: TRBJ1-6; v_gene: TRBV7-2; d_gene: TRBD1; abundance: -; CDR3aa: CASSDRGMGNSPLHF; CDR3nt: TGTGCCAGCTCGGACAGGGGAATGGGTAATTCACCCCTCCACTTT
j_gene: TRBJ2-5; v_gene: TRBV12-5; d_gene: TRBD2; abundance: -; CDR3aa: CASGLVLAGPQETQYF; CDR3nt: TGTGCTAGTGGTTTGGTACTAGCGGGGCCCCAAGAGACCCAGTACTTC
j_gene: TRBJ2-5; v_gene: TRBV11-2; d_gene: TRBD1; abundance: few; CDR3aa: CASSLIADRAQETQYF; CDR3nt: TGTGCCAGCAGCTTAATTGCGGACAGGGCCCAAGAGACCCAGTACTTC
j_gene: TRBJ1-4; v_gene: TRBV7-7; d_gene: -; abundance: few; CDR3aa: CASSKGELGGGKLFF; CDR3nt: TGTGCTAGCAGCAAAGGGGAGCTGGGGGGTGGGAAACTGTTTTTT
j_gene: TRBJ2-3; v_gene: TRBV4-2; d_gene: TRBD2; abundance: -; CDR3aa: CASSQGGGADTQYF; CDR3nt: TGTGCCAGCAGCCAAGGGGGAGGGGCAGATACGCAGTATTTT
j_gene: TRBJ2-5; v_gene: TRBV7-2; d_gene: TRBD2; abundance: -; CDR3aa: CASSDIGLAAGAQYF; CDR3nt: TGTGCCAGCAGCGACATCGGACTAGCGGCAGGGGCCCAGTACTTC
j_gene: TRBJ1-5; v_gene: TRBV18; d_gene: -; abundance: -; CDR3aa: CASSTGLNNQPQHF; CDR3nt: TGTGCCAGCTCAACTGGACTGAACAATCAGCCCCAGCATTTT
j_gene: TRBJ1-1; v_gene: TRBV27; d_gene: -; abundance: few; CDR3aa: CASSSREILNTEAFF; CDR3nt: TGTGCCAGCAGTTCAAGGGAGATCCTGAACACTGAAGCTTTCTTT
j_gene: TRBJ1-1; v_gene: TRBV11-2; d_gene: TRBD1; abundance: -; CDR3aa: CASSPTGTGFTEAFF; CDR3nt: TGTGCCAGCAGCCCTACCGGGACAGGGTTCACTGAAGCTTTCTTT
j_gene: TRBJ2-2; v_gene: TRBV5-1; d_gene: TRBD1; abundance: few; CDR3aa: CASSTGTGGTGELFF; CDR3nt: TGCGCCAGCAGCACAGGGACAGGGGGGACCGGGGAGCTGTTTTTT
j_gene: TRBJ2-3; v_gene: TRBV7-6; d_gene: TRBD2; abundance: -; CDR3aa: CASSLVPASGVKDTQYF; CDR3nt: TGTGCCAGCAGCTTAGTACCCGCTAGCGGGGTCAAAGATACGCAGTATTTT
j_gene: TRBJ2-2; v_gene: TRBV4-1; d_gene: TRBD2; abundance: -; CDR3aa: CASSLASGGILNTGELFF; CDR3nt: TGCGCCAGCAGCCTAGCCAGCGGGGGGATCCTTAACACCGGGGAGCTGTTTTTT
j_gene: TRBJ2-5; v_gene: TRBV6-1; d_gene: TRBD2; abundance: many; CDR3aa: CASSEALAGGETQYF; CDR3nt: TGTGCCAGCAGTGAGGCCTTAGCGGGTGGGGAGACCCAGTACTTC
j_gene: TRBJ1-4; v_gene: TRBV30; d_gene: TRBD1; abundance: -; CDR3aa: CAWSGQGLPGEKLFF; CDR3nt: TGTGCCTGGAGTGGACAGGGGTTACCTGGTGAAAAACTGTTTTTT
j_gene: TRBJ1-6; v_gene: TRBV14; d_gene: -; abundance: -; CDR3aa: CASSQQAGGGSPLHF; CDR3nt: TGTGCCAGCAGCCAACAGGCCGGGGGGGGTTCACCCCTCCACTTT